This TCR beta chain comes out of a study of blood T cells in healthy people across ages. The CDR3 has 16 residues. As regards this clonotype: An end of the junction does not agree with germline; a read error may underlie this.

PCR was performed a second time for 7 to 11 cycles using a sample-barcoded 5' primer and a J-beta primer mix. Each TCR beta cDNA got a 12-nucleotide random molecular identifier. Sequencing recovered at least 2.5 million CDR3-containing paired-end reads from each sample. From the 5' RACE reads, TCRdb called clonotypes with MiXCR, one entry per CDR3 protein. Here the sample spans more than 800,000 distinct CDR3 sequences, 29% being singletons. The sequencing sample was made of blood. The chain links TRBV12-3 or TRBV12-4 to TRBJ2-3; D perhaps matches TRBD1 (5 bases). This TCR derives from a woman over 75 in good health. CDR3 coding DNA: TGTACCAGCAGTTTAGATCACGGAACAGGCGCAGATACGCAGTATTTT. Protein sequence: CTSSLDHGTGADTQYF.